This paragraph reports one TCR beta chain. The antigen is undetermined. Germline trimming cut 1 base from V and 5 bases from J; bases unmatched to any gene: 4. Germline V lookup: CDR1 SGHTA, CDR2 FQGNSA. The CDR3 has 14 amino acids. The method was immunoSEQ multiplex PCR; TCRdb's version includes in-frame clones alone and lacks a portion of them. The data contain about 150,000 clones, roughly nine tenths of them singletons. This sample was taken from a study of T cell responses to AZD1222 COVID-19 vaccine. Study-wide results and limits: Spike-specific TCR depth and breadth grew after two AZD1222 doses. Targeting of unmutated variant regions was reportedly seen in nearly half of spike-specific TCRs.

This chain uses TRBV7-2 with TRBJ2-5, with 7 positions matching TRBD2. The sample consisted of peripheral blood, taken 28 days after the second AZD1222 dose. This TCR was recovered from an adult who received the AZD1222 COVID-19 vaccine. The CDR3 nucleotides are TGTGCCAGCAGCTTAGGGACTAGACAGGAGACCCAGTACTTC. Translating gives CASSLGTRQETQYF.